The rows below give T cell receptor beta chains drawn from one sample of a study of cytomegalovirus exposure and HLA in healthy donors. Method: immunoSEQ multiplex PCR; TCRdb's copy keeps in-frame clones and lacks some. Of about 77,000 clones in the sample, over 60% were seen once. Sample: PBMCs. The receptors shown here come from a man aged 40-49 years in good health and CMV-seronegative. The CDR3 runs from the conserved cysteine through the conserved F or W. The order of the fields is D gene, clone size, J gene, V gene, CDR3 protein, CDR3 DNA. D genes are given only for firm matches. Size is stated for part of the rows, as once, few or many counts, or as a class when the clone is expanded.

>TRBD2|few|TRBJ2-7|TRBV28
CASSLTASGKGSHEQYF
TGTGCCAGCAGTTTAACGGCTAGCGGGAAAGGTTCCCACGAGCAGTACTTC
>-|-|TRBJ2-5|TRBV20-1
CSAPGVGTQYF
TGCAGTGCTCCCGGGGTGGGGACCCAGTACTTC
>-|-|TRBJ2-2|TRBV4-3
CASSQELRQPAGELFF
TGCGCCAGCAGCCAAGAGTTGAGACAGCCGGCCGGGGAGCTGTTTTTT
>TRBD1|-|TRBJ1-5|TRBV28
CASDRGYGNQPQHF
TGTGCCAGTGACAGGGGATATGGCAATCAGCCCCAGCATTTT
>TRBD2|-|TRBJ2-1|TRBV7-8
CASSPGGTTYNEQFF
TGTGCCAGCAGCCCCGGGGGGACTACTTACAATGAGCAGTTCTTC
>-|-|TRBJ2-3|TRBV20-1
CSARNGDTQYF
TGCAGTGCTAGAAATGGCGATACGCAGTATTTT
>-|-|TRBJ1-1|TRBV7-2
CASSARSEAFF
TGTGCCAGCAGCGCCCGGAGTGAAGCTTTCTTT
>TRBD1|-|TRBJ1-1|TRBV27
CASRKTGGSRPAEAFF
TGTGCCAGCAGAAAAACAGGGGGCTCCCGGCCCGCTGAAGCTTTCTTT
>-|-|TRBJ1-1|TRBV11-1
CASSQARAAEAFF
TGTGCCAGCAGCCAGGCCAGGGCCGCTGAAGCTTTCTTT
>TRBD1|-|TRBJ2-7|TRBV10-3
CAISESGQGYEQYF
TGTGCCATCAGTGAGTCCGGACAGGGTTACGAGCAGTACTTC
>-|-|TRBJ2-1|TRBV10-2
CASSDETPTLEQFF
TGCGCCAGCAGTGATGAGACTCCGACTTTGGAGCAGTTCTTC
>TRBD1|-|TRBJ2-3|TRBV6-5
CASSLGQGMADTQYF
TGTGCCAGCAGTCTGGGACAGGGGATGGCAGATACGCAGTATTTT
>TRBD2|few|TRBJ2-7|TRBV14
CASSQDYLGLAGLYEQYF
TGTGCCAGCAGCCAAGATTATTTGGGACTAGCGGGCTTATACGAGCAGTACTTC
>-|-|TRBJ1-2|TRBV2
CASREEGLPYGYTF
TGTGCCAGCAGGGAGGAGGGGCTCCCCTATGGCTACACCTTC
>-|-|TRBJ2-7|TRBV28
CASSVGYEQYF
TGTGCCAGTTCGGTCGGCTACGAGCAGTACTTC
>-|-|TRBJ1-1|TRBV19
CASSRGGSNTEAFF
TGTGCCAGTAGCCGGGGGGGTTCGAACACTGAAGCTTTCTTT
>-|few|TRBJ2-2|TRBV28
CASTDTGTGELFF
TGTGCCAGCACGGACACCGGCACCGGGGAGCTGTTTTTT
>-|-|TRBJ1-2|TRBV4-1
CASSQGTVRYGYTF
TGCGCCAGCAGCCAAGGGACAGTCCGCTATGGCTACACCTTC
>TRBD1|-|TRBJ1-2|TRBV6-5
CASSRGTGNGYTF
TGTGCCAGCAGTCGCGGGACAGGGAATGGCTACACCTTC
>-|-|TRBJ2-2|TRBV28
CASSLEGSGELFF
TGTGCCAGCAGTTTGGAGGGTAGCGGGGAGCTGTTTTTT
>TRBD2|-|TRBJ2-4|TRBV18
CASSPTSGRGSKNIQYF
TGTGCCAGCTCACCGACTAGCGGGAGGGGATCCAAAAACATTCAGTACTTC
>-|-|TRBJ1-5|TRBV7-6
CASSLGGLSNQPQHF
TGTGCCAGCAGCTTAGGGGGGCTTAGCAATCAGCCCCAGCATTTT
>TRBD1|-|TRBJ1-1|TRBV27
CASSRGQGPVAFF
TGTGCCAGCAGCCGGGGACAGGGGCCCGTGGCTTTCTTT
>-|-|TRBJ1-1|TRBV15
CATSARRDGEAFF
TGTGCCACCAGCGCACGGAGGGACGGTGAAGCTTTCTTT
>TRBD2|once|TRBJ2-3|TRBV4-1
CASSALAGGRDTQYF
TGCGCCAGCAGCGCGCTAGCGGGGGGGAGAGATACGCAGTATTTT
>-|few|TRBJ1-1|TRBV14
CASSQLKGRNTEAFF
TGTGCCAGCAGCCAGTTGAAGGGGCGGAACACTGAAGCTTTCTTT
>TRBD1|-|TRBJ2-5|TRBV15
CATSGPGQGSETQYF
TGTGCCACCAGCGGACCGGGACAGGGGTCCGAGACCCAGTACTTC
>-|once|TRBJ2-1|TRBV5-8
CASMGGLLSYNEQFF
TGTGCCAGCATGGGGGGGCTCCTATCCTACAATGAGCAGTTCTTC
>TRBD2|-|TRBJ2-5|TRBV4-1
CASSQDGLAGGRETQYF
TGCGCCAGCAGCCAAGATGGTCTGGCGGGAGGGCGAGAGACCCAGTACTTC
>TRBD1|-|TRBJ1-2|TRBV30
CARMRTGEASGYTF
TGTGCCCGCATGAGGACAGGGGAGGCGAGTGGCTACACCTTC
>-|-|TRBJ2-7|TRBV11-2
CASSLGLEAYEQYF
TGTGCCAGCAGCTTAGGACTAGAAGCCTACGAGCAGTACTTC
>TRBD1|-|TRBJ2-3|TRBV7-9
CASRPPPLQGPSTDTQYF
TGTGCCAGCAGGCCTCCACCTTTACAGGGGCCAAGCACAGATACGCAGTATTTT
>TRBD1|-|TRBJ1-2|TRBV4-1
CASSQSGTGGGYGYTF
TGCGCCAGCAGCCAATCCGGGACAGGGGGCGGCTATGGCTACACCTTC
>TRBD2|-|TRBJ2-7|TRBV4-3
CASSQSSGLAGGSYEQYF
TGCGCCAGCAGCCAATCCTCCGGACTAGCGGGAGGCTCCTACGAGCAGTACTTC
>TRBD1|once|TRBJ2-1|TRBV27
CASSNGQGWYNEQFF
TGTGCCAGCAGCAACGGACAGGGGTGGTACAATGAGCAGTTCTTC
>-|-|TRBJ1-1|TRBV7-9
CASSLELVNTEAFF
TGTGCCAGCAGCTTAGAGCTGGTGAACACTGAAGCTTTCTTT
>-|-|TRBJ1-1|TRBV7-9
CAVSPRVANTEAFF
TGTGCCGTTTCCCCGAGGGTCGCGAACACTGAAGCTTTCTTT
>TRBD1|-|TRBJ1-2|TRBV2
CASSGGQQLPLGGYTF
TGTGCCAGCAGTGGGGGACAGCAGCTCCCTTTGGGAGGCTACACCTTC
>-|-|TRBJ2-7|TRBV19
CATLDSSSYEQYF
TGTGCCACCTTAGACTCGAGCTCCTACGAGCAGTACTTC
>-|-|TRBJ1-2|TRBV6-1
CASSEIQGSAYTF
TGTGCCAGCAGTGAAATTCAGGGTTCGGCATACACCTTC